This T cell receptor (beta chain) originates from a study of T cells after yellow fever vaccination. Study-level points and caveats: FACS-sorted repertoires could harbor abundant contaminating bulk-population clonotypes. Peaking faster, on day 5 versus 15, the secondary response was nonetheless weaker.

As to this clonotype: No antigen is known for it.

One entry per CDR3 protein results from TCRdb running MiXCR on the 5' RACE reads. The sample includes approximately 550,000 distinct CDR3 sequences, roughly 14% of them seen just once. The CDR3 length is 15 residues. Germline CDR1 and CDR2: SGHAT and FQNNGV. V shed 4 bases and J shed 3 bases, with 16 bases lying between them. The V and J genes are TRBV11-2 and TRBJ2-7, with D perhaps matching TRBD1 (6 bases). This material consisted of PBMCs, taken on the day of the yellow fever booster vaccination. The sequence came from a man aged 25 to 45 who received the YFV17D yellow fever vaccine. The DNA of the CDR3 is TGTGCCAGCAGCTCGCAGGGGCGTACTGACTACGAGCAGTACTTC. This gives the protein CASSSQGRTDYEQYF.